This T cell receptor beta chain comes out of a study of CD4 T cells in relation to SARS-CoV-2 and coronaviruses. Study summary: Convalescent patients had median age 38.5 years, range roughly 21 to 75. The HLA restriction of the shared crossreactive spike epitopes was mapped.

Germline values: CDR1 MGHRA, CDR2 YSYEKL. Unmatched junction bases numbered 6, after V lost 3 bases and J lost 7 bases. The CDR3 has 15 residues. Deep TCR-beta sequencing used DNA from uncultured naive and memory CD4+ T cells. Repertoires were generated with immunoSEQ multiplex PCR, while TCRdb's copy carries only in-frame clones and drops some. The data contain approximately 50,000 clones, 92% of them seen just once; the ten biggest clones take up about 0.4%. This clone has a handful of counts. The antigen is unknown. Whole-study findings and limits: Crossreactive clones expanded significantly less to SARS-CoV-2 than monoreactive clones.

The genes are TRBV4-1 and TRBJ1-6, with TRBD1 identical over 7 bases. The sequence derives from an adult with COVID-19. The specimen was naive CD4+ T cells from PBMCs. Subset indicated: naive CD4+ T cells isolated by negative enrichment. CDR3 coding DNA: TGCGCCAGCAGCCAGGAGACAGGGCGAAATTCACCCCTCCACTTT. It codes for CASSQETGRNSPLHF.